This TCR beta chain is from a study of STAT5B mutations in CD4+ large granular lymphocyte leukemia. In regard to this clone: What it binds is unknown.

Notes on the study in general: Compared with healthy controls (2/35), patient top clones favored TRBV06 (8/27).

This CDR3 comprises 12 residues. Germline CDR1 reads SQVTM; CDR2 reads ANQGSEA. Trimming stripped 5 bases from V and 2 bases from J, with 10 bases between. Healthy controls were blood donor buffy coats. The assay was run at survey level. In the study's own analysis: Lowest detectable productive clonotype frequency was 2.59 x 10-5. TCRdb's copy holds only in-frame clones and misses some; the assay was immunoSEQ multiplex PCR. Clone size and V and J calls were adopted from that table, with D and trimming inferred from the DNA. Of fewer than 40,000 clones listed, more than 75% are singletons. The TCR originated in a human donor in good health. V usage is TRBV29-1 and J usage is TRBJ2-7, with TRBD1 as a possible D gene (5 bases). The sample comprised CD4+ T cells from blood buffy coats. The CDR3 spells CSVKWGPYEQYF. DNA for the CDR3: TGCAGCGTTAAGTGGGGCCCCTACGAGCAGTACTTC.